The 26 T cell receptor beta chains below all came from one sample that was sequenced in a study of cytomegalovirus exposure and HLA in healthy donors. Primers: 60 Vbeta forward and 13 Jbeta reverse. Generated by immunoSEQ multiplex PCR, the TCRdb table keeps only in-frame clones and is missing some. The sample yields around 65,000 clones, about four fifths seen once. The source material was PBMCs. These receptors were obtained from a man between 50 and 59 years old in good health and CMV-seropositive.

Remarks on this clone: A read error may account for a junction end that differs from germline. As DNA, the CDR3 is TGTGCCAGTCCGGTATCGGGACAGGCCTACTATGGCTCCACCTTC. As protein: CASPVSGQAYYGSTF. The chain carries TRBV19 and TRBJ1-2, with 8 bases that match TRBD1. The CDR3 extends over 15 amino acids. Germline-derived CDR1 and CDR2 are LNHDA and SQIVND (reference sequence).

About this clone itself: One junction end disagrees with the germline gene, perhaps due to a read error. The rearrangement joins TRBV6-1 to TRBJ2-5, with 11 bases aligning to TRBD1. The CDR3 sequence is 18 residues long. Germline loops: CDR1 MNHNS, CDR2 SASEGT. This CDR3 reads CAISELPGQGAPGETQYF. The CDR3 DNA sequence: TGTGCCATCAGTGAGCTACCTGGACAGGGGGCGCCCGGAGAGACCCAGTACTTC.

The J gene is TRBJ1-1, the V gene TRBV5-4; D gene unclear. The length of the CDR3 is 16 residues. The ends were cut back, 0 bases at V and 0 bases at J, with 12 bases in the middle. Germline V lookup: CDR1 SGHNT, CDR2 YYREEE (reference sequence). In DNA form, the CDR3 reads TGTGCCAGCAGCTTGGGCGGGGAAGCGGTGAACACTGAAGCTTTCTTT. Protein sequence: CASSLGGEAVNTEAFF.

This clone was observed once. The rearrangement joins TRBV11-3 to TRBJ2-7, with a possible D match to TRBD2 (6 bases). This CDR3 comprises 13 residues. CDR1 is SGHNT, CDR2 YENEEA, per germline. Trimming took 1 base from V and 5 from J, leaving 9 bases between them. The CDR3 is CASSLAPGDEQYF. DNA of the CDR3: TGTGCCAGCAGCTTAGCCCCGGGGGACGAGCAGTACTTC.

The rearrangement links TRBV6-5 to TRBJ1-3; D is possibly TRBD1 (5 bases). Trimming left V 5 bases short and J 0 bases short, with 11 bases between. This CDR3 region has 15 residues. Per germline, CDR1 MNHEY and CDR2 SVGAGI. This chain's CDR3 is CASSNAGLSGNTIYF. For the CDR3, the DNA is TGTGCCAGCAGTAACGCGGGACTCTCTGGAAACACCATATATTTT.

V gene TRBV29-1 combines with J gene TRBJ1-4; D is ambiguous. Germline lookup yields CDR1 SQVTM and CDR2 ANQGSEA. The V gene lost 7 bases and the J gene lost 3 bases, with 12 bases spanning the gap. The CDR3 is 13 residues long. CDR3 sequence reads: CSAASGSNEKLFF. The CDR3 DNA follows: TGCAGCGCTGCCTCCGGTTCTAATGAAAAACTGTTTTTT.

As for this clone: Its ends do not fully match the called genes, so a read error is possible. The chain is built from TRBV20-1 and TRBJ2-1; D is undetermined. The CDR3 has 10 amino acids. CDR1 DFQATT and CDR2 SNEGSKA come from the germline V gene (reference sequence). CDR3 residues: CSARESNSIF. Written as DNA, the CDR3 is TGCAGTGCTAGAGAGTCCAACTCTATCTTC.

This chain uses TRBV7-3 with TRBJ2-1; 7 bases line up with TRBD2. The germline V gene encodes CDR1 SGHTA and CDR2 FQGTGA. Trimming removed 5 bases from V and 3 bases from J; junction bases left unmatched: 16. The CDR3 is 18 residues long. As DNA, the CDR3 is TGTGCCAGCAGCCGAGCCCCGGGAGGTAGCGGAAACTACAATGAGCAGTTCTTC. As protein: CASSRAPGGSGNYNEQFF.

This clone was observed a single time. The chain links TRBV27 to TRBJ2-1, with a tentative D call TRBD1 (5 bases). This CDR3 has 14 amino acids. The V gene's germline CDR1 is MNHEY and CDR2 SMNVEV (reference sequence). The V and J ends lost 3 bases and 6 bases respectively, with 12 bases between them. The CDR3 loop is CASSFPGRGNEQFF. DNA for the CDR3: TGTGCCAGCAGTTTCCCAGGAAGGGGCAATGAGCAGTTCTTC.

V and J are TRBV19 and TRBJ1-2; maybe TRBD1 (5 bases). The germline V gene has CDR1 LNHDA and CDR2 SQIVND (reference sequence). CDR3 length equals 14 residues. V was cut by 5 bases and J by 6 bases, with 16 bases left in between. CDR3: CASSPAGFLNGYTF. CDR3 bases: TGTGCCAGTAGTCCGGCAGGGTTCTTAAATGGCTACACCTTC.

This clone was counted once. The rearrangement joins TRBV5-4 to TRBJ1-1; a possible D gene is TRBD1 (6 bases). V was cut by 6 bases and J by 1 base, with 13 bases left in between. This CDR3 has 14 residues. Germline assignment: CDR1 SGHNT and CDR2 YYREEE (reference sequence). The CDR3 bases are TGTGCCAGCAACAAGGGGGGGAAGAACACTGAAGCTTTCTTT. It translates to CASNKGGKNTEAFF.

The chain combines TRBV11-3 with TRBJ2-3, with D possibly TRBD2 on 5 matching bases. The CDR3 extends over 13 amino acids. CDR1 SGHNT and CDR2 YENEEA come from the germline V gene. Trimming took off 5 bases at V and 4 bases at J, with 10 bases between the two ends. CDR3 loop: CASSPEDSDTQYF. In DNA, the CDR3 is TGTGCCAGCAGCCCGGAGGATTCAGATACGCAGTATTTT. The complete variable domain, with remaining parts taken from reference TRBV11-3 and TRBJ2-3, reads EAGVVQSPRYKIIEKKQPVAFWCNPISGHNTLYWYLQNLGQGPELLIRYENEEAVDDSQLPKDRFSAERLKGVDSTLKIQPAELGDSAVYLCASSPEDSDTQYFGPGTRLTVL.

The table lists this clone with a count of one. The rearrangement joins TRBV19 to TRBJ1-5; D is possibly TRBD1 (6 bases). Trimming removed 0 bases from V and 0 bases from J, with 12 bases in between. This CDR3 comprises 17 residues. Germline values: CDR1 LNHDA, CDR2 SQIVND (reference sequence). The CDR3: CASSIDWGLYSNQPQHF. Written as DNA, the CDR3 is TGTGCCAGTAGTATAGATTGGGGGCTTTATAGCAATCAGCCCCAGCATTTT.

The gene calls are TRBV6-6 and TRBJ2-2; D may be TRBD2 (7 bases). This CDR3 contains 14 residues. With 6 bases removed from V and 5 bases from J, the gap between germline ends came to 13 bases. Germline CDR1 and CDR2: MNHNY and SVGAGI (reference sequence). For the CDR3, the DNA is TGTGCCAGCAGCCGAGGGAGGGGGACCGGGGAGCTGTTTTTT. This codes for CASSRGRGTGELFF.

Turning to this clone: Germline is not matched at one junction end, which may reflect a read error. This chain joins TRBV7-9 and TRBJ2-5, with D unresolved. The closer fit of TRBJ2-7 to the DNA end suggests the J call may be wrong. Germline V lookup: CDR1 SEHNR, CDR2 FQNEAQ (reference sequence). The CDR3 spans 15 residues. CDR3 protein: CSSSLVWAESYEQYF. The CDR3 bases are TGTTCCAGCAGCTTAGTTTGGGCAGAGTCCTACGAGCAGTACTTC.

The chain uses TRBV9 and TRBJ2-3; 9 nucleotides line up with TRBD2. Germline CDR1 reads SGDLS; CDR2 reads YYNGEE. The CDR3 extends over 20 amino acids. The V and J ends lost 5 bases and 0 bases, in that order; junction bases with no gene match: 19. CDR3 region: CASSLNERIPTSGSTDTQYF. The CDR3 DNA reads TGTGCCAGCAGTCTGAATGAGCGTATCCCGACTAGCGGTAGCACAGATACGCAGTATTTT.

J is TRBJ2-7 and V is TRBV19; D may be TRBD1 (7 bases). Trimming cost V 4 bases and J 2 bases, with 15 bases left between them. CDR1 LNHDA and CDR2 SQIVND come from the germline V gene (reference sequence). The CDR3 has 15 residues. CDR3 nucleotides: TGTGCCAGTAGTAACCGTGCGGGACAGACCTACGAGCAGTACTTC. It specifies CASSNRAGQTYEQYF.

CDR3 DNA sequence: TGCGCCAGCAGCTTGAAACTAGCGGGTTCGAACACCGGGGAGCTGTTTTTT. Its translation is CASSLKLAGSNTGELFF. The chain is built from TRBV5-1 and TRBJ2-2, with 9 bases matching TRBD2. The germline V gene encodes CDR1 SGHRS and CDR2 YFSETQ. There are 17 residues in the CDR3. V was pared by 1 base and J by 0 bases, with 4 bases of the junction left unmatched.

The rearrangement uses TRBV5-1 and TRBJ2-3; the match to TRBD2 covers 9 bases. Germline assignment: CDR1 SGHRS and CDR2 YFSETQ. V shed 6 bases, J shed 4 bases, and the junction held 9 bases outside the gene matches. This CDR3 has 15 amino acids. The CDR3: CASTYLAGNADTQYF. CDR3 nucleotide sequence: TGCGCCAGCACCTACCTAGCGGGAAATGCAGATACGCAGTATTTT.

This clone appeared once. V usage is TRBV29-1 and J usage is TRBJ2-2; D unclear. Germline CDR1 and CDR2: SQVTM and ANQGSEA. Trimming left V 7 bases short and J 1 base short, with 7 bases between. The CDR3 extends over 12 amino acids. Here the CDR3 DNA reads TGCAGCGCTCTAGGGAACACCGGGGAGCTGTTTTTT. Amino acids: CSALGNTGELFF.

The chain carries TRBV4-3 and TRBJ2-1; TRBD2 matches 7 bases. V was clipped by 4 bases and J by 8 bases; unmatched bases: 8. CDR1 is LGHNA, CDR2 YSLEER, per germline. This CDR3 is built from 14 residues. CDR3 coding DNA: TGCGCCAGCAGCCTGAAGGGAGGGTACGATGAGCAGTTCTTC. Translated, it gives CASSLKGGYDEQFF.

The chain has TRBV28 and TRBJ2-7; 9 positions agree with TRBD2. The CDR3 loop spans 15 amino acids. From germline, CDR1 is MDHEN and CDR2 SYDVKM. The trim removed 3 bases at V and 0 bases at J, leaving 3 bases unmatched. The CDR3 protein is CASSFGTSPSYEQYF. CDR3 nucleotide sequence: TGTGCCAGCAGTTTTGGGACTAGCCCCTCCTACGAGCAGTACTTC.

The chain carries TRBV6-5 and TRBJ2-3; 8 bases are shared with TRBD2. The trim removed 2 bases at V and 0 bases at J, leaving 4 bases unmatched. Germline CDR1 and CDR2: MNHEY and SVGAGI. This CDR3 contains 16 residues. The CDR3 region has the DNA TGTGCCAGCAGTTACAGCGGGACTAGTAGCACAGATACGCAGTATTTT. Translation: CASSYSGTSSTDTQYF.

The rearrangement uses TRBV14 and TRBJ2-5, with no clear D. Judging by the DNA end, TRBJ2-7 fits better; the J call may be wrong. Germline lookup yields CDR1 SGHDN and CDR2 FVKESK. This CDR3 has 16 residues. CDR3 loop: CASSPSTPGERYEQYF. The CDR3 DNA sequence: TGTGCCAGCAGTCCCTCGACTCCGGGTGAGCGCTACGAGCAGTACTTC.

The chain employs TRBV28 and TRBJ2-5; the match to TRBD1 covers 8 bases. The CDR3 loop spans 16 amino acids. Germline values: CDR1 MDHEN, CDR2 SYDVKM. V lost 3 bases, J lost 5 bases, and 11 bases stayed unmatched. The CDR3: CASSLTPGGARETQYF. CDR3 nucleotides: TGTGCCAGCAGTTTGACACCAGGGGGCGCGAGGGAGACCCAGTACTTC.

This clone came up once. It differs at one base from a far larger clone, so likely a read error. This same CDR3 is encoded by further DNA sequences in the sample. The rearrangement links TRBV15 to TRBJ2-5, with 9 bases identical to TRBD1. After removal of 6 bases from V and 5 bases from J, the junction contained 10 bases not matched to a gene. In germline, CDR1 is LNHNV, CDR2 YYDKDF (reference sequence). CDR3 size: 15 residues. The CDR3 is CATSVQGAPGETQYF. CDR3 nucleotides: TGTGCCACCAGTGTACAGGGGGCGCCCGGGGAGACCCAGTACTTC.